The entry below describes one T cell receptor beta chain. This clonotype was seen repeatedly, ten times or more. Its antigen is not yet known. It has no much larger one-base neighbor in the sample; base qualities were not kept. These data belong to a study of T-cell reconstitution after alpha-beta-depleted transplantation in children (dated by TCRdb to about 2016). Context from the whole study: Using TCR repertoire profiling, the study followed T-cell immune reconstitution in a quantitative way in children after TCRalphabeta/CD19-depleted allogeneic hematopoietic cell transplantation.

V is trimmed back by 5 bases and J by 5 bases, and the junction contains 7 bases that no gene match accounts for. Per the germline V gene, SGHTA is the CDR1 and FQGNSA is the CDR2. The CDR3 measures 15 amino acids from cysteine to phenylalanine. Of all the DNA, just the CDR3 is kept, 45 bases in frame from base 1. Libraries were made using PCR. The listed sequencing device is Illumina HiSeq 2500. TCR library preparation used molecular barcoding, with unique molecular identifiers applied to normalize quantification of the TCRbeta repertoire. Using fastp trimming at Q25 and MiXCR clonotype assembly, TCRdb reanalyzed the public sequencing data and kept in-frame beta chains. Records with the same CDR3 protein are collapsed into one entry carrying the most frequent genes and DNA. In this sample the table shows around 78,000 distinct CDR3 sequences, 7% to 8% of which occur a single time. Less than 3% of the sample is taken by the ten largest.

The sample here was PBMCs from the stem cell graft donor, taken from the stem cell graft. The sequence links TRBV7-2 to TRBJ2-5; 11 central nucleotides agree with TRBD2. This sequence was found in a human donor who donated a stem cell graft to a child with acute lymphoblastic leukemia. The nucleotides read TGTGCCAGCAGCCCGAGGGCTAGCGGGGGGGAGACCCAGTACTTC. Its translation reads: CASSPRASGGETQYF.